This entry features one TCR beta chain sequence. This specimen comes from a study of blood T cell repertoires in COVID-19. Across the whole study: Acute-phase and convalescent COVID-19 samples originated in the United States, Italy and Spain.

There are 14 residues in the CDR3. The V and J ends lost 7 bases and 9 bases, in that order; junction bases with no gene match: 12. The germline gives CDR1 ENHRY, CDR2 SYGVKD. Sequenced by immunoSEQ multiplex PCR; TCRdb stores in-frame clones only, minus some. Here the sample spans about 100,000 clones, around 90% being singletons. The sequence came from a woman aged 45 to 65 with COVID-19, enrolled during active disease. The V call is TRBV10-3, the J call TRBJ2-1; TRBD1 matches 7 bases. Specimen: peripheral blood. The CDR3 nucleotides are TGTGCCATCACCGGACGACAGGGTTCGGGTGAGCAGTTCTTC. It encodes CAITGRQGSGEQFF.